The 13 T cell receptor beta chains listed next were all sequenced from one sample in a study of shared clonotypes between healthy human individuals. The table came from immunoSEQ multiplex PCR; TCRdb's copy has only in-frame clones and leaves some out. Of about 1.1 million clones listed, 70% to 80% were seen once; the top ten hold about 0.52%. Sequencing was carried out using memory CD4+ T cells from PBMCs. As to subset: CD45RA-negative fraction. Receptor source: a man between 18 and 35 years old in good health. Some clones in this sample may be carry-over from other donors' samples.

J is TRBJ2-3 and V is TRBV15; D may be TRBD1 (5 bases). The CDR3 runs 14 residues. V was cut by 9 bases and J by 7 bases, with 20 bases left in between. Germline loops: CDR1 LNHNV, CDR2 YYDKDF (reference sequence). The CDR3 coding sequence is TGTGCCACTACTGTGGGGCTCTTTATGCATACGCAGTATTTT. It yields the protein CATTVGLFMHTQYF.

The V and J genes are TRBV11-3 and TRBJ2-5, with D possibly matching TRBD2 (5 bases). The DNA end lines up better with TRBJ2-7; the J call may be wrong. Germline CDR1 and CDR2: SGHNT and YENEEA. This CDR3 has 12 residues. CDR3 bases: TGTGCCAGCAGCCTCGGACTGGGCGAGCAGTACTTC. Its translation is CASSLGLGEQYF.

The V call is TRBV20-1, the J call TRBJ1-5; D unresolved. CDR1 is DFQATT, CDR2 SNEGSKA, per germline (reference sequence). Between the trimmed V and J ends, which lost 5 bases and 6 bases, there was a span of 5 bases. The CDR3 contains 10 residues. The CDR3 sequence is CSAGSQPQHF. The CDR3 DNA follows: TGCAGTGCTGGATCTCAGCCCCAGCATTTT.

The chain recombines TRBV7-2 with TRBJ1-2; D call uncertain. The CDR3 is 12 amino acids. Germline V CDR1 and CDR2: SGHTA, FQGNSA. V lost 2 bases, J lost 7 bases, and 8 bases lay in between. This chain's CDR3 is CASSLTTGGYTF. The CDR3 nucleotides read TGTGCCAGCAGCTTAACGACGGGTGGCTACACCTTC.

With respect to this clone: Other DNA sequences of this sample code for an identical CDR3. The chain couples TRBV11-3 to TRBJ2-3; no definite D call. V was clipped by 6 bases and J by 1 base, with 8 bases between them. This CDR3 is built from 13 residues. Per the germline V gene, CDR1 is SGHNT and CDR2 is YENEEA. The CDR3 sequence: CASSLSGTDTQYF. CDR3 nucleotides: TGTGCCAGCAGTTTGTCAGGCACAGATACGCAGTATTTT.

This sequence joins TRBV27 and TRBJ1-1; 8 nucleotides agree with TRBD1. There are 16 residues in the CDR3. Losses at the gene ends were 7 bases for V and 1 base for J; bases not matched to a gene: 11. Looked up from germline, CDR1 is MNHEY and CDR2 is SMNVEV (reference sequence). The CDR3 sequence: CASNDRGFVGNTEAFF. CDR3 sequence (DNA): TGTGCCAGCAATGACAGGGGATTTGTGGGGAACACTGAAGCTTTCTTT.

The sample holds one count of this clone. This sequence joins TRBV2 and TRBJ1-5; D not resolved. Germline loops: CDR1 SNHLY, CDR2 FYNNEI. The CDR3 covers 12 residues. The CDR3: CASQYSNQPQHF. The CDR3 DNA is TGTGCGTCCCAGTATAGCAATCAGCCCCAGCATTTT.

CDR3 in amino acids: CASSLDSGRALDEQFF. The CDR3 DNA is TGTGCCAGCAGCTTAGACAGCGGGAGGGCACTGGATGAGCAGTTCTTC. The chain combines TRBV11-3 with TRBJ2-1; 10 bases agree with TRBD2. Germline trimming cut 0 bases from V and 8 bases from J; bases unmatched to any gene: 7. Germline CDR1 SGHNT, CDR2 YENEEA. The CDR3 runs 16 residues.

The rearrangement links TRBV18 to TRBJ2-2, with 11 bases aligning to TRBD2. V shed 5 bases, J shed 0 bases, and the junction held 2 bases outside the gene matches. The CDR3 is 16 amino acids. Germline assignment: CDR1 KGHSH and CDR2 LQKENI. The CDR3 region is CASSSGLAANTGELFF. The CDR3 coding sequence is TGTGCCAGCTCATCGGGACTAGCGGCGAACACCGGGGAGCTGTTTTTT.

The count of this clone is one. The chain joins TRBV7-9 to TRBJ1-2; unclear D gene. V was clipped by 2 bases and J by 2 bases, with 6 bases between them. The CDR3 contains 13 residues. CDR1 SEHNR and CDR2 FQNEAQ come from the germline V gene (reference sequence). The CDR3 spells CASSLFENYGYTF. The DNA of the CDR3 is TGTGCCAGCAGCTTATTTGAAAACTATGGCTACACCTTC.

The chain is built from TRBV27 and TRBJ2-7; TRBD1 matches 7 bases. The ends lost 4 bases at V and 6 bases at J; junction bases unmatched: 12. The CDR3 has 15 residues. Germline CDR1 is MNHEY and CDR2 is SMNVEV (reference sequence). The CDR3 nucleotides read TGTGCCAGCAGTTCCGGACAGGTTCACGGAAGCGAGCAGTACTTC. Amino acid sequence: CASSSGQVHGSEQYF.

The chain is built from TRBV18 and TRBJ1-2, with D tentatively TRBD1 (5 bases). CDR1 KGHSH and CDR2 LQKENI come from the germline V gene. Between the trimmed V and J ends, which lost 6 bases and 7 bases, there was a span of 24 bases. CDR3 length: 16 amino acids. The CDR3: CASSLISGTGLGGYTF. The CDR3 DNA follows: TGTGCCAGCTCGCTAATTTCCGGGACGGGGCTTGGTGGCTACACCTTC.

This chain connects TRBV6-6 to TRBJ1-2; D unresolved. The CDR3 has 13 residues. V was clipped by 3 bases and J by 6 bases, with 11 bases between them. Germline-derived CDR1 and CDR2 are MNHNY and SVGAGI (reference sequence). The CDR3 DNA follows: TGTGCCAGCAGTTATCGCGGAACTGATGGCTACACCTTC. Translated: CASSYRGTDGYTF.